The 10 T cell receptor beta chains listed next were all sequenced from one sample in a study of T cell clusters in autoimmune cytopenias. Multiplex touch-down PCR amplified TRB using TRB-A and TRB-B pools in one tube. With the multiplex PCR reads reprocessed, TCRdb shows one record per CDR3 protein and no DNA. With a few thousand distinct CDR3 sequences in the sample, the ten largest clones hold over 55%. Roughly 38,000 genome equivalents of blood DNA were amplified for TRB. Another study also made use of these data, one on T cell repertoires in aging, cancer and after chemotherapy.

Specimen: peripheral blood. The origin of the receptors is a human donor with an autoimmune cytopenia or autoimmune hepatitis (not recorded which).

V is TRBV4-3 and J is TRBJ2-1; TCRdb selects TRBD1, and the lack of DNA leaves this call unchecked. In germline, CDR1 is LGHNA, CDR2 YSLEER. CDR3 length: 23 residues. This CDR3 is CASSQDLGQGPIGANRLFSEQFF.

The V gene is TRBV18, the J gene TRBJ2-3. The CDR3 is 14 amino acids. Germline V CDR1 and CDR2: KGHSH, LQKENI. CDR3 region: CASSPQGRADTQYF.

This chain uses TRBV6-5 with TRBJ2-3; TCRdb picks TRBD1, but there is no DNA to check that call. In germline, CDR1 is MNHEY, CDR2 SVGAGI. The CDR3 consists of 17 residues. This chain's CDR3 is CASSYSWGARGTDTQYF.

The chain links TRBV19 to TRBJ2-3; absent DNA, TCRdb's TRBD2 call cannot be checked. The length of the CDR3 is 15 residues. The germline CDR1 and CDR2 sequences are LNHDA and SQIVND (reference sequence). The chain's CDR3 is CASRRAGVGGDTQYF.

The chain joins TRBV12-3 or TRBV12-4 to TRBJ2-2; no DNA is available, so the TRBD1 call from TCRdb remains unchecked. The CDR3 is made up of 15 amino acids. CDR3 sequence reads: CASSKGQGAAGELFF.

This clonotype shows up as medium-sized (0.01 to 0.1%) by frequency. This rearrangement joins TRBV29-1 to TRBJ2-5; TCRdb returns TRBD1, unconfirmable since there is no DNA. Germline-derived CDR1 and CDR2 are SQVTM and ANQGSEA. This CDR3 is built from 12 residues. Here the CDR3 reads CSVLRAGETQYF.

The CDR3 here is CATSGTPNYGYTF. V and J are TRBV15 and TRBJ1-2. Germline CDR1 and CDR2: LNHNV and YYDKDF (reference sequence). The CDR3 runs to 13 residues.

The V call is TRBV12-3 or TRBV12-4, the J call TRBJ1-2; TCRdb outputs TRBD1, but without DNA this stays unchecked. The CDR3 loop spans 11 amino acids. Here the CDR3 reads CASTLNYGYTF.

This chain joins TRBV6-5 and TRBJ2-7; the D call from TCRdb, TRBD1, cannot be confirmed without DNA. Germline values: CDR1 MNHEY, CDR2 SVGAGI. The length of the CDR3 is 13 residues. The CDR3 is CATSGTGAYEQYF.

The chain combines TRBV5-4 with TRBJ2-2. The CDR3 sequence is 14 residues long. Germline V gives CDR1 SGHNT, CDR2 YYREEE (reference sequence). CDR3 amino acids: CASSSRSNTGELFF.